Listed below are T cell receptor beta chains from one sample, sequenced in a study of T cells after yellow fever vaccination. TCRdb analysed the 5' RACE reads with MiXCR anew, one entry per CDR3 protein. The sample lists around 250,000 distinct CDR3 sequences, roughly 4.8% occurring once. The sample consisted of CD4+ T cells sorted from PBMCs, taken on the day of the yellow fever booster vaccination. These receptors came from a man younger than 30 who received the YFV17D yellow fever vaccine. Each CDR3 is given with its conserved first and last residue. A D gene is named only where the DNA matches it firmly. Size is omitted from some rows. Given values are once, few, many or a class for expanded clones.

-	TRBV5-4	TRBD2	TRBJ2-3	TGTGCCAGCAGCCCGGGACTAGCTCCCAGTGATACGCAGTATTTT	CASSPGLAPSDTQYF
many	TRBV25-1	-	TRBJ1-5	TGTGCCAGCAGTGAAACGAACAGTTGGAGCAATCAGCCCCAGCATTTT	CASSETNSWSNQPQHF
many	TRBV7-2	-	TRBJ1-3	TGTGCCAGCAGCTTAGGGGGGGGTGCCCTTGGAAACACCATATATTTT	CASSLGGGALGNTIYF
-	TRBV7-2	-	TRBJ2-2	TGTGCCAGCAGCTTACGGTGGGGTGGGGCGCCCACCGGGGAGCTGTTTTTT	CASSLRWGGAPTGELFF
few	TRBV10-3	TRBD1	TRBJ1-1	TGTGCCATCAGTGGGAACCCGGGGACAGTTTCGGACACTGAAGCTTTCTTT	CAISGNPGTVSDTEAFF
many	TRBV10-1	TRBD2	TRBJ2-5	TGCGCCAGCAGCGGTGCGCGGGGGACTAGGATGTTTGAGACCCAGTACTTC	CASSGARGTRMFETQYF
many	TRBV7-3	-	TRBJ2-1	TGTGCCAGCAGCCTTAGCGGCAATGAGCAGTTCTTC	CASSLSGNEQFF
-	TRBV14	-	TRBJ1-2	TGTGCCAGCAGCCAAGATCTTCGGGGCTACACCTTC	CASSQDLRGYTF
few	TRBV19	TRBD1	TRBJ1-1	TGTGCCAGTAGCCCCGGGACAGGGGGACGGACACCTGAAGCTTTCTTT	CASSPGTGGRTPEAFF
-	TRBV20-1	TRBD1	TRBJ2-2	TGCAGTGCGACGACAGGGATGAACACCGGGGAGCTGTTTTTT	CSATTGMNTGELFF
-	TRBV6-2/TRBV6-3	TRBD1	TRBJ2-1	TGTGCCAGCAGTGACCCAGGGGGCCGGGGATCCTACAATGAGCAGTTCTTC	CASSDPGGRGSYNEQFF
many	TRBV6-2/TRBV6-3	TRBD2	TRBJ2-2	TGTGCCAGCAGGAGTTGGCGGGGGGAGACCGGGGAGCTGTTTTTT	CASRSWRGETGELFF
many	TRBV5-1	-	TRBJ2-7	TGCGCCAGCAGCTTGGGTCTAGTCGGCTACGAGCAGTACTTC	CASSLGLVGYEQYF
few	TRBV12-3/TRBV12-4	TRBD1	TRBJ2-5	TGTGCCAGCAGTAGAACAGGGGCGCGAGAGACCCAGTACTTC	CASSRTGARETQYF
many	TRBV14	TRBD1	TRBJ1-2	TGTGCCAGCAGCCCGGACAGGTCCTATGGCTACACCTTC	CASSPDRSYGYTF
-	TRBV12-3/TRBV12-4	-	TRBJ1-4	TGTGCCAGCACCGACCGACACGATGAAAAACTGTTTTTT	CASTDRHDEKLFF
-	TRBV5-1	TRBD2	TRBJ2-1	TGCGCCAGCAGCATAAGCGGGGGGGAGCTCGATGAGCAGTTCTTC	CASSISGGELDEQFF
few	TRBV24-1	-	TRBJ2-5	TGTGCCACCAGTGATTTGCTGGGGACCCAGTACTTC	CATSDLLGTQYF
many	TRBV3-1	-	TRBJ1-2	TGTGCCAGCAGCCTAACCGGGGAGGGCGGCTACACCTTC	CASSLTGEGGYTF
few	TRBV18	TRBD1	TRBJ1-1	TGTGCCAGCTCACCCGGGACAGGGAATTTGAACACTGAAGCTTTCTTT	CASSPGTGNLNTEAFF
-	TRBV9	-	TRBJ2-3	TGTGCCAGCAGAGAGGGGCCCAGCACAGATACGCAGTATTTT	CASREGPSTDTQYF
-	TRBV2	TRBD2	TRBJ2-1	TGTGCCAGCAGCCTCGGACTAGCGGGGGGGGAAGAAGAGCAGTTCTTC	CASSLGLAGGEEEQFF
-	TRBV27	-	TRBJ1-3	TGTGCCAGCAGTTTTATAGGGGCTGGAAACACCATATATTTT	CASSFIGAGNTIYF
once	TRBV7-9	TRBD2	TRBJ2-5	TGTGCCAGCAGCCAGCGGACTAGCGGGGGGGAAGAGACCCAGTACTTC	CASSQRTSGGEETQYF
many	TRBV29-1	-	TRBJ2-3	TGCAGCATACAGGGCTCTAGCACAGATACGCAGTATTTT	CSIQGSSTDTQYF
-	TRBV20-1	-	TRBJ1-1	TGCAGTGCTAACCCGGGAGCGAACACTGAAGCTTTCTTT	CSANPGANTEAFF
few	TRBV20-1	TRBD1	TRBJ1-5	TGCAGTGGGACAGGGGTTAGTCATCAGCCCCAGCATTTT	CSGTGVSHQPQHF
many	TRBV7-2	TRBD1	TRBJ1-2	TGTGCCAGCAGCTTAGGCACAGGGGTGGACTATGGCTACACCTTC	CASSLGTGVDYGYTF
few	TRBV2	-	TRBJ1-4	TGTGCCAGCAGTGTCGTCCGGGGGGCGGCTAATGAAAAACTGTTTTTT	CASSVVRGAANEKLFF
few	TRBV7-8	-	TRBJ1-6	TGTGCCAGCAGCTTATCTGTCGGTCTGGGATCACCCCTCCACTTT	CASSLSVGLGSPLHF
few	TRBV18	-	TRBJ2-3	TGTGCCAGCTCACCCGTGAGGGAGACGCAGTATTTT	CASSPVRETQYF
few	TRBV24-1	TRBD1	TRBJ1-1	TGTGCCACCAGTGATTCTACAGGGGGCGACACTGAAGCTTTCTTT	CATSDSTGGDTEAFF
few	TRBV12-3/TRBV12-4	TRBD1	TRBJ1-2	TGTGCCAGCAGTTTCTGGGACAGAGATGGCTACACCTTC	CASSFWDRDGYTF
-	TRBV12-3/TRBV12-4	TRBD1	TRBJ2-5	TGTGCCAGCAGTATCACAGGGGGCGAAGAGACCCAGTACTTC	CASSITGGEETQYF
-	TRBV5-6	-	TRBJ1-6	TGTGCCAGCAGCCCGGGACTGTCACCCCTCCACTTT	CASSPGLSPLHF
-	TRBV11-3	TRBD2	TRBJ2-6	TGTGCCAGTAGCGGGGGGGCTACTGGGGCCAACGTCCTGACTTTC	CASSGGATGANVLTF
few	TRBV6-2/TRBV6-3	TRBD1	TRBJ2-2	TGTGCCAGCAGTTACTTCGGGACAGGGCTTGCCGGGGAGCTGTTTTTT	CASSYFGTGLAGELFF
-	TRBV11-2	-	TRBJ1-2	TGTGCCAGCAGCTTAGGCCAGGGCCTCGGAGGCTACACCTTC	CASSLGQGLGGYTF
-	TRBV6-5	-	TRBJ1-5	TGTGCCAGCAGTTACCACCGTTCTCCGGGGGCCTGGGCTAGTCAGCCCCAGCATTTT	CASSYHRSPGAWASQPQHF
many	TRBV5-1	TRBD2	TRBJ2-2	TGCGCCAGCAGCCCGAGCGGGGGGGCGTACACCGGGGAGCTGTTTTTT	CASSPSGGAYTGELFF
many	TRBV5-5	-	TRBJ2-5	TGTGCCAGCAGCGGCGGTTTGGGACCCCAGGAGACCCAGTACTTC	CASSGGLGPQETQYF
-	TRBV5-1	TRBD1	TRBJ2-2	TGCGCCAGCAGCTCGGGACAGGGGGGCAACACCGGGGAGCTGTTTTTT	CASSSGQGGNTGELFF
many	TRBV12-3/TRBV12-4	TRBD1	TRBJ1-5	TGTGCCAGCAGTTTAGCAGGGGGCCTCAGCAATCAGCCCCAGCATTTT	CASSLAGGLSNQPQHF
many	TRBV6-5	-	TRBJ1-5	TGTGCCAGCAGACAGCCCCCTCAGCCCCAGCATTTT	CASRQPPQPQHF
-	TRBV7-9	TRBD2	TRBJ2-7	TGTGCCAGCAGCCTAGGGACTAGCGGGGGTGGCTTCCGGGAGCAGTACTTC	CASSLGTSGGGFREQYF
many	TRBV19	-	TRBJ2-1	TGTGCCAGTAGTATGGCGCTCGGGGTTTACAATGAGCAGTTCTTC	CASSMALGVYNEQFF